Presented here are 20 T cell receptor beta chains from one specimen sequenced in a study of identifying expanded T cells in peripheral blood. Generated by immunoSEQ multiplex PCR, the TCRdb table keeps only in-frame clones and is missing some. The sample records around 60,000 clones, approximately 83% being singletons. The material sequenced was blood. The receptors come from a person aged 18 to 75 in good health.

This clone was counted a single time. V and J are TRBV21-1 and TRBJ2-7; TRBD1 is the table's D call and was not checked against the DNA. TRBV21-1 is assigned pseudogene status. The CDR3 contains 16 residues. CDR3 DNA sequence: TGTGCCAGCAGCAAAGCTCCAGGGATGAGTAGGCACGAGCAGTACGTC. Its translation: CASSKAPGMSRHEQYV.

The chain combines TRBV19 with TRBJ1-1, with a possible D match to TRBD1 (6 bases). The CDR3 has 13 amino acids. Germline V CDR1 and CDR2: LNHDA, SQIVND (reference sequence). The germline V and J ends were trimmed by 6 bases and 6 bases, with 14 bases remaining between them. The CDR3 loop is CASSGGGRAEAFF. CDR3 nucleotides: TGTGCCAGTAGCGGCGGGGGGCGGGCTGAAGCTTTCTTT.

This clone was detected a few times. The chain carries TRBV30 and TRBJ1-4, with D perhaps matching TRBD1 (5 bases). The V gene's germline CDR1 is GTSNPN and CDR2 SVGIG (reference sequence). V was pared by 4 bases and J by 7 bases, with 22 bases between. The CDR3 spans 16 residues. The CDR3 region has the DNA TGTGCCTGGAAGACTCAGGGAATAGATTCTACTGAAAAACTGTTTTTT. The encoded protein is CAWKTQGIDSTEKLFF.

V is TRBV6-4 and J is TRBJ1-4; TRBD1 might be the D (5 bases). This CDR3 region has 16 residues. Germline V lookup: CDR1 MRHNA, CDR2 SNTAGT. Deletions cut 6 bases from V and 5 bases from J, with 19 bases between. The CDR3: CASSESWGRVNEKLFF. CDR3 nucleotides: TGTGCCAGCAGCGAAAGTTGGGGACGGGTAAATGAAAAACTGTTTTTT.

The chain carries TRBV11-2 and TRBJ1-1; no firm D call. In germline, CDR1 is SGHAT, CDR2 FQNNGV. This CDR3 region has 13 residues. V was clipped by 3 bases and J by 1 base, with 6 bases between them. The CDR3 nucleotides are TGTGCCAGCAGCTTGACTGAGAACACTGAAGCTTTCTTT. Residues: CASSLTENTEAFF.

The chain couples TRBV5-1 to TRBJ2-5, with D tentatively TRBD1 (6 bases). Germline V lookup: CDR1 SGHRS, CDR2 YFSETQ. V shed 6 bases and J shed 5 bases, with 17 bases lying between them. CDR3 size: 14 residues. The CDR3: CASTLTGIRETQYF. The CDR3 bases are TGCGCCAGCACACTTACAGGGATCAGGGAGACCCAGTACTTC.

This chain's CDR3 is CAWTPPGKDIQYF. The CDR3 coding sequence is TGTGCCTGGACCCCCCCCGGGAAGGACATTCAGTACTTC. The rearrangement joins TRBV30 to TRBJ2-4; a weak D match, TRBD2 (5 bases). The CDR3 length is 13 residues. Trimming took off 4 bases at V and 8 bases at J, with 15 bases between the two ends. CDR1 is GTSNPN, CDR2 SVGIG, per germline (reference sequence).

The J gene is TRBJ2-5, the V gene TRBV4-1; 9 bases match TRBD2. The J segment lost 4 bases and the V segment lost 0 bases, leaving 9 bases of the junction unmatched. The CDR3 runs 17 residues. CDR1 is MGHRA, CDR2 YSYEKL, per germline. As DNA, the CDR3 is TGCGCCAGCAGCCAAGAAGCGGAGCTAGCGGGGTCAGAGACCCAGTACTTC. Amino acid sequence: CASSQEAELAGSETQYF.

The chain couples TRBV2 to TRBJ2-7, with D tentatively TRBD2 (6 bases). This CDR3 comprises 12 residues. CDR1 and CDR2 (germline): SNHLY, FYNNEI. V gave up 6 bases and J gave up 5 bases, with 11 bases separating them. The CDR3 sequence: CASRGLPHEQYV. The CDR3 DNA follows: TGTGCCAGCAGGGGACTCCCCCACGAGCAGTACGTC.

This clone was recorded once. The chain combines TRBV5-8 with TRBJ2-7; D is uncertain. Germline CDR1 and CDR2: SGHTS and YDEGEE. V lost 4 bases, J lost 5 bases, and 22 bases lay in between. The CDR3 is 16 amino acids. DNA for the CDR3: TGTGCCAGCAGCCCAATTTGGTCGGATTTTCGGGACGAGCAGTACTTC. This translates into CASSPIWSDFRDEQYF.

The rearrangement joins TRBV27 to TRBJ2-7; D possibly corresponds to TRBD2 (5 bases). There are 16 residues in the CDR3. CDR1 is MNHEY, CDR2 SMNVEV, per germline (reference sequence). V was shortened by 6 bases and J by 12 bases, with 30 bases between the two germline ends. The CDR3 sequence is CASSSLGAGGPPRGYF. As DNA, the CDR3 is TGTGCCAGCAGCAGTTTGGGCGCAGGCGGGCCGCCCCGGGGGTACTTC.

Only a few counts were recorded for this clone. The CDR3 bases are TGTGCCAGCAGCGTAGATCCTAGCGGCAATGAGCAGTTCTTC. This sequence encodes CASSVDPSGNEQFF. The chain has TRBV9 and TRBJ2-1; TRBD2 matches 7 bases. This CDR3 is 14 amino acids long. Trimming removed 0 bases from V and 6 bases from J; junction bases left unmatched: 3. Germline V gene lookup returns CDR1 SGDLS and CDR2 YYNGEE. The complete variable domain, with remaining parts taken from reference TRBV9 and TRBJ2-1, reads DSGVTQTPKHLITATGQRVTLRCSPRSGDLSVYWYQQSLDQGLQFLIQYYNGEERAKGNILERFSAQQFPDLHSELNLSSLELGDSALYFCASSVDPSGNEQFFGPGTRLTVL.

There are a few counts of this clone. J is TRBJ2-7 and V is TRBV5-1; 11 bases align to TRBD2. Germline CDR1 SGHRS, CDR2 YFSETQ. V lost 0 bases, J lost 2 bases, and 4 bases stayed unmatched. The length of the CDR3 is 16 residues. CDR3 bases: TGCGCCAGCAGCTTGGGGGGGACTAGCGGAGCCTACGAGCAGTACTTC. This gives the protein CASSLGGTSGAYEQYF. The full variable domain, in which reference TRBV5-1 and TRBJ2-7 provide the parts outside the CDR3, is KAGVTQTPRYLIKTRGQQVTLSCSPISGHRSVSWYQQTPGQGLQFLFEYFSETQRNKGNFPGRFSGRQFSNSRSEMNVSTLELGDSALYLCASSLGGTSGAYEQYFGPGTRLTVT.

This clone was found once. The CDR3 spells CASSQVTAEGGYTF. The DNA of the CDR3 is TGCGCCAGCAGCCAAGTGACGGCCGAGGGTGGCTACACCTTC. The V call is TRBV4-3, the J call TRBJ1-2; D gene ambiguous. The CDR3 covers 14 residues. Germline CDR1 reads LGHNA; CDR2 reads YSLEER. V was pared by 1 base and J by 7 bases, with 13 bases between.

This chain joins TRBV4-2 and TRBJ2-1, with TRBD2 matching 7 bases. There are 14 residues in the CDR3. Germline V CDR1 and CDR2: LGHNA, YNFKEQ. V was clipped by 1 base and J by 9 bases; unmatched bases: 6. CDR3 sequence: CASSQGGSIGEQFF. CDR3 nucleotides: TGTGCCAGCAGCCAAGGCGGGAGCATCGGTGAGCAGTTCTTC.

Here the CDR3 reads CASSVDPLAGVMYEQYF. Written as DNA, the CDR3 is TGTGCCAGCAGCGTAGACCCCCTAGCGGGAGTTATGTACGAGCAGTACTTC. V gene TRBV9 combines with J gene TRBJ2-7; 10 bases fit TRBD2. This CDR3 region has 17 residues. CDR1 and CDR2 (germline): SGDLS, YYNGEE. J lost 4 bases, V lost 0 bases, and 10 bases had no gene match.

CDR3 loop: CASSLQLAVSYNEQFF. The DNA for the CDR3 is TGTGCCAGCAGCTTGCAGCTAGCGGTTTCCTACAATGAGCAGTTCTTC. The rearrangement links TRBV7-2 to TRBJ2-1; 7 bases align to TRBD2. Trimming removed 3 bases from V and 1 base from J; junction bases left unmatched: 6. The CDR3 is 16 residues long. Per germline, CDR1 SGHTA and CDR2 FQGNSA.

This chain links TRBV7-8 with TRBJ2-3; D possibly uses TRBD1 or TRBD2 (6 bases each). Germline assignment: CDR1 SGHVS and CDR2 FQNEAQ. Between the trimmed V and J ends, which lost 3 bases and 2 bases, there was a span of 15 bases. This CDR3 spans 16 amino acids. The CDR3: CASSFGGGANTDTQYF. In DNA, the CDR3 is TGTGCCAGCAGCTTTGGGGGCGGGGCGAACACAGATACGCAGTATTTT. Using reference TRBV7-8 and TRBJ2-3 for the parts outside the CDR3, the full variable domain is GAGVSQSPRYKVAKRGQDVALRCDPISGHVSLFWYQQALGQGPEFLTYFQNEAQLDKSGLPSDRFFAERPEGSVSTLKIQRTQQEDSAVYLCASSFGGGANTDTQYFGPGTRLTVL.

This clone was seen once. The chain is built from TRBV5-6 and TRBJ2-5, with 11 nucleotides matching TRBD2. The CDR3 is 16 residues long. Trimming at V came to 5 bases and at J to 2 bases, leaving 8 bases not matched to a gene. Germline values: CDR1 SGHDT, CDR2 YYEEEE. The CDR3 here is CASSIPGLAAQETQYF. The DNA of the CDR3 is TGTGCCAGCAGTATCCCGGGACTAGCGGCTCAAGAGACCCAGTACTTC.

J is TRBJ1-2 and V is TRBV19, with 7 bases fitting TRBD1. Germline trimming cut 0 bases from V and 9 bases from J; bases unmatched to any gene: 13. The CDR3 has 16 amino acids. Germline V gene data show CDR1 as LNHDA and CDR2 as SQIVND (reference sequence). CDR3 sequence: CASSIDPWSDRESYTF. CDR3 nucleotides: TGTGCCAGTAGTATAGACCCCTGGAGTGACAGGGAGAGCTACACCTTC. Together with reference TRBV19 and TRBJ1-2, the CDR3 gives the full variable domain: DGGITQSPKYLFRKEGQNVTLSCEQNLNHDAMYWYRQDPGQGLRLIYYSQIVNDFQKGDIAEGYSVSREKKESFPLTVTSAQKNPTAFYLCASSIDPWSDRESYTFGSGTRLTVV.